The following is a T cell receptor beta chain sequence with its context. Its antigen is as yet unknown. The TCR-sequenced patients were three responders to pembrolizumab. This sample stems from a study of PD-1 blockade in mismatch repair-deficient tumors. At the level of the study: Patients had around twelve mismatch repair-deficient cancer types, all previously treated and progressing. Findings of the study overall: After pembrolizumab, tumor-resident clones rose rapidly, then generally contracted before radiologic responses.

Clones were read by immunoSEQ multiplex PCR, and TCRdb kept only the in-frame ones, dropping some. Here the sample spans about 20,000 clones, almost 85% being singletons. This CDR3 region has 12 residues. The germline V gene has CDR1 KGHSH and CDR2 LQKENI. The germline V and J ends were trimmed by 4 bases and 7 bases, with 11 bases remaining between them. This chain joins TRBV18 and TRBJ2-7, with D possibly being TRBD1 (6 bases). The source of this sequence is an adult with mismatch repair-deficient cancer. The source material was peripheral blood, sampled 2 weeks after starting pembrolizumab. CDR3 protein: CASSQTGKEQYF. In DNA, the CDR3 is TGTGCCAGCTCACAAACAGGGAAAGAGCAGTACTTC.